One sample yielded the 15 T cell receptor beta chains listed below, sequenced in a study of T cells after yellow fever vaccination. MiXCR, applied by TCRdb to the 5' RACE reads, yields one record per CDR3 protein. The data show hundreds of thousands of distinct CDR3 sequences, approximately 19% seen once. Sample: PBMCs, taken before the yellow fever booster vaccination. These receptors were collected from a man younger than 35 who received the YFV17D yellow fever vaccine.

V usage is TRBV10-3 and J usage is TRBJ1-3; D call uncertain. The V and J ends lost 8 bases and 0 bases respectively, with 14 bases between them. The CDR3 is 15 amino acids. The germline CDR1 and CDR2 sequences are ENHRY and SYGVKD. CDR3 in amino acids: CAIERRVDSGNTIYF. For the CDR3, the DNA is TGTGCCATCGAAAGGAGGGTAGACTCTGGAAACACCATATATTTT.

This sequence joins TRBV6-1 and TRBJ2-5, with 7 bases fitting TRBD1. With V trimmed by 5 bases and J by 1 base, 4 bases remained unmatched. This CDR3 comprises 14 residues. Germline V gene data show CDR1 as MNHNS and CDR2 as SASEGT. CDR3 loop: CASSKGQPQETQYF. CDR3 coding DNA: TGTGCCAGCAGTAAGGGACAGCCCCAAGAGACCCAGTACTTC.

This clonotype has only a few counts. The V call is TRBV6-2 or TRBV6-3, the J call TRBJ2-7, with D hard to call. The CDR3 runs 14 residues. Trimming took 10 bases from V and 3 from J, leaving 19 bases between them. The V gene's germline CDR1 is MNHEY and CDR2 SVGEGT. CDR3 in DNA: TGTGCCATCTCCCCCCGTGCGACCCTCTACGAGCAGTACGTC. Translation gives CAISPRATLYEQYV.

This clonotype came up a few times. The CDR3 DNA is TGTGCCAGCAGGGAACAGACGAACACTGAAGCTTTCTTT. Protein: CASREQTNTEAFF. The chain employs TRBV12-3 or TRBV12-4 and TRBJ1-1; D call uncertain. The CDR3 extends over 13 amino acids. V lost 6 bases to trimming and J lost 1 base, with 9 bases between them.

The chain uses TRBV18 and TRBJ1-1, with D perhaps TRBD1 (6 bases). Trimming removed 1 base from V and 1 base from J, with 13 bases in between. In germline, CDR1 is KGHSH, CDR2 LQKENI. This CDR3 has 16 residues. The CDR3 is CASSPLMGGANTEAFF. The CDR3 DNA follows: TGTGCCAGCTCACCACTTATGGGGGGCGCGAACACTGAAGCTTTCTTT.

The chain combines TRBV9 with TRBJ1-3; D unclear. The ends were cut back, 0 bases at V and 2 bases at J, with 12 bases in the middle. Germline V CDR1 and CDR2: SGDLS, YYNGEE. The CDR3 extends over 16 amino acids. CDR3 nucleotides: TGTGCCAGCAGCGTAGGCCCCTTGAGAGCTGGAAACACCATATATTTT. Residues: CASSVGPLRAGNTIYF.

The V gene is TRBV18, the J gene TRBJ2-5; 7 nucleotides agree with TRBD2. With V trimmed by 1 base and J by 5 bases, 10 bases remained unmatched. The CDR3 runs to 16 residues. Germline V gives CDR1 KGHSH, CDR2 LQKENI. The CDR3 region has the DNA TGTGCCAGCTCACCACGGGCAGCGGGGTCGGTTGAGACCCAGTACTTC. It translates to CASSPRAAGSVETQYF.

A few counts support this clonotype. V gene TRBV5-1 combines with J gene TRBJ2-3; D is uncertain. The CDR3 has 13 residues. The germline V gene has CDR1 SGHRS and CDR2 YFSETQ. The V end was cut by 2 bases, the J end by 8 bases, with 12 bases between. Written as DNA, the CDR3 is TGCGCCAGCAGCTTTGCGGAGCAAGGTACGCAGTATTTT. It specifies CASSFAEQGTQYF.

This clonotype was observed a handful of times. The chain uses TRBV28 and TRBJ2-1; 8 bases are shared with TRBD1. V trimming: 9 bases; J trimming: 3 bases; junction bases outside the gene matches: 13. This CDR3 spans 16 amino acids. Germline values: CDR1 MDHEN, CDR2 SYDVKM. Here the CDR3 reads CARFSLRGPFYNEQFF. CDR3 DNA: TGTGCCAGGTTTTCCCTCAGGGGGCCATTCTACAATGAGCAGTTCTTC.

The rearrangement joins TRBV18 to TRBJ1-4; D unclear. The germline gives CDR1 KGHSH, CDR2 LQKENI. Trimming took 4 bases from V and 7 from J, leaving 10 bases between them. CDR3 length: 13 amino acids. The CDR3 loop is CASSLFQGEKLFF. CDR3 DNA: TGTGCCAGCTCACTTTTCCAAGGTGAAAAACTGTTTTTT.

This clonotype was detected many times. The CDR3 is CASSQMNTEAFF. CDR3 nucleotide sequence: TGTGCCAGCAGCCAGATGAACACTGAAGCTTTCTTT. The J gene is TRBJ1-1, the V gene TRBV7-2, with D hard to call. The ends were cut back, 5 bases at V and 0 bases at J, with 4 bases in the middle. Per the germline V gene, CDR1 is SGHTA and CDR2 is FQGNSA. This CDR3 is built from 12 residues.

This clonotype was found many times. This rearrangement joins TRBV20-1 to TRBJ2-7; a weak D match, TRBD1 (6 bases). Trimming shortened V by 3 bases and J by 0 bases, and 15 bases separated the two germline ends. The CDR3 consists of 15 residues. CDR1 DFQATT and CDR2 SNEGSKA come from the germline V gene (reference sequence). This CDR3 is CSASSDSWSSYEQYF. The CDR3 DNA is TGCAGTGCTAGTTCGGACAGTTGGAGCTCCTACGAGCAGTACTTC.

This clonotype was detected a few times. The gene calls are TRBV5-8 and TRBJ2-6, with D perhaps given as TRBD1 or TRBD2 (5 bases each). The V end lost 2 bases, the J end lost 4 bases, and 7 bases lay between the germline ends. Germline V gene lookup returns CDR1 SGHTS and CDR2 YDEGEE. The CDR3 sequence is 14 residues long. The chain's CDR3 is CASSFWGGANVLTF. The CDR3 DNA sequence: TGTGCCAGCAGCTTTTGGGGGGGGGCCAACGTCCTGACTTTC.

Here the CDR3 reads CASSWRPDDTDTQYF. The CDR3 DNA sequence: TGTGCCAGCAGCTGGCGTCCGGACGACACAGATACGCAGTATTTT. The chain employs TRBV7-6 and TRBJ2-3; no clear D. The V end lost 4 bases, the J end lost 2 bases, and 13 bases lay between the germline ends. Germline lookup yields CDR1 SGHVS and CDR2 FNYEAQ. This CDR3 has 15 amino acids.

This chain connects TRBV29-1 to TRBJ2-3; 9 bases fit TRBD1. Germline assignment: CDR1 SQVTM and CDR2 ANQGSEA. The length of the CDR3 is 15 residues. J was trimmed by 2 bases and V by 3 bases; bases with no gene match: 6. The CDR3 DNA is TGCAGCGTTGAGGGGGACAGGGCCTACACAGATACGCAGTATTTT. It yields the protein CSVEGDRAYTDTQYF.